These 20 T cell receptor beta chains were sequenced from one sample in a study of blood T cell repertoires in COVID-19. TCRdb's copy holds only in-frame clones and misses some; the assay was immunoSEQ multiplex PCR. The table records about 67,000 clones, about 87% of them present only once. Input material: peripheral blood. These receptor sequences come from a man in his forties or fifties with active COVID-19.

The chain is built from TRBV28 and TRBJ1-1; D unresolved. This CDR3 is 16 amino acids long. V shed 5 bases and J shed 0 bases, with 16 bases lying between them. In germline, CDR1 is MDHEN, CDR2 SYDVKM. The CDR3 bases are TGTGCCAGCAGTCCCGGCGGGGTCGGGCTGAACACTGAAGCTTTCTTT. It yields the protein CASSPGGVGLNTEAFF.

The chain has TRBV24-1 and TRBJ2-3; 7 nucleotides align to TRBD1. V lost 2 bases, J lost 5 bases, and 6 bases stayed unmatched. Germline CDR1 reads KGHDR; CDR2 reads SFDVKD. The CDR3 is 15 residues long. This CDR3 reads CATSDSGGVIDTQYF. In DNA, the CDR3 is TGTGCCACCAGTGATTCAGGGGGAGTAATAGATACGCAGTATTTT.

The rearrangement uses TRBV6-5 and TRBJ1-1, with 8 bases lining up with TRBD1. The CDR3 runs to 14 residues. The V gene's germline CDR1 is MNHEY and CDR2 SVGAGI. The V gene end was trimmed by 8 bases and the J gene end by 7 bases; junction bases not matched to a gene: 12. DNA of the CDR3: TGTGCCAGCCGAACCGCGGACAGGGAAGGTGAAGCTTTCTTT. Translation gives CASRTADREGEAFF.

The rearrangement links TRBV5-1 to TRBJ1-1, with a weak D call TRBD1 (5 bases). The CDR3 extends over 13 amino acids. Germline lookup yields CDR1 SGHRS and CDR2 YFSETQ. The V gene lost 4 bases and the J gene lost 3 bases, with 10 bases spanning the gap. CDR3 nucleotide sequence: TGCGCCAGCAGCCAGACGGGGGACACTGAAGCTTTCTTT. It yields the protein CASSQTGDTEAFF.

This chain uses TRBV24-1 with TRBJ2-3; D ambiguous. This CDR3 spans 11 amino acids. Germline V gene lookup returns CDR1 KGHDR and CDR2 SFDVKD. The ends were cut back, 6 bases at V and 5 bases at J, with 5 bases in the middle. The CDR3, as DNA: TGTGCCACCAGTTCCATAGATACGCAGTATTTT. Its translation: CATSSIDTQYF.

The CDR3 is CASSPQQGPSYNEQFF. CDR3 nucleotide sequence: TGTGCCAGCAGCCCCCAACAGGGGCCCTCCTACAATGAGCAGTTCTTC. This chain links TRBV7-2 with TRBJ2-1; 7 positions match TRBD1. This CDR3 contains 16 residues. V was pared by 5 bases and J by 0 bases, with 7 bases of the junction left unmatched. Germline CDR1 is SGHTA and CDR2 is FQGNSA. Based on the CDR3 plus reference TRBV7-2 and TRBJ2-1, the full variable domain is GAGVSQSPSNKVTEKGKDVELRCDPISGHTALYWYRQSLGQGLEFLIYFQGNSAPDKSGLPSDRFSAERTGGSVSTLTIQRTQQEDSAVYLCASSPQQGPSYNEQFFGPGTRLTVL.

The genes are TRBV19 and TRBJ1-4, with D tentatively TRBD1 (5 bases). The germline V gene has CDR1 LNHDA and CDR2 SQIVND (reference sequence). The CDR3 covers 15 residues. The ends were cut back, 6 bases at V and 4 bases at J, with 15 bases in the middle. As DNA, the CDR3 is TGTGCCAGTAGGGGAGGAGACAGACTTAATGAAAAACTGTTTTTT. It yields the protein CASRGGDRLNEKLFF.

The chain has TRBV27 and TRBJ2-2; 7 positions agree with TRBD1. The CDR3 sequence is 17 residues long. Germline CDR1 is MNHEY and CDR2 is SMNVEV (reference sequence). V dropped 6 bases and J dropped 1; count of bases not matched to a gene: 11. The CDR3 DNA reads as TGTGCCAGCAGCCCACTCGCAGGGGGTGAGAACACCGGGGAGCTGTTTTTT. Translating gives CASSPLAGGENTGELFF.

CDR3 sequence reads: CASSLGGQGNYGYTF. Here the CDR3 DNA reads TGTGCCAGCAGCTTAGGGGGACAGGGGAACTATGGCTACACCTTC. V gene TRBV13 combines with J gene TRBJ1-2, with 10 positions matching TRBD1. The CDR3 runs 15 residues. From germline, CDR1 is PRHDT and CDR2 FYEKMQ (reference sequence). J gave up 2 bases and V 0 bases, and 0 bases lay outside the gene matches.

This rearrangement joins TRBV7-2 to TRBJ2-2, with 8 bases fitting TRBD2. Losses at the gene ends were 1 base for V and 5 bases for J; bases not matched to a gene: 9. The CDR3 contains 17 residues. Germline V CDR1 and CDR2: SGHTA, FQGNSA. CDR3 bases: TGTGCCAGCAGCTTAGGGCGGGGAGTAGCGGGGACCGGGGAGCTGTTTTTT. Translated: CASSLGRGVAGTGELFF.

The chain joins TRBV28 to TRBJ2-7, with 8 positions matching TRBD1. The V gene end was trimmed by 5 bases and the J gene end by 4 bases; junction bases not matched to a gene: 4. The CDR3 spans 13 residues. CDR1 and CDR2 (germline): MDHEN, SYDVKM. CDR3 region: CASSLTGEYEQYF. The DNA of the CDR3 is TGTGCCAGCAGTCTGACAGGGGAGTACGAGCAGTACTTC.

The V call is TRBV7-2, the J call TRBJ2-2; D remains ambiguous. Germline V gene sequence: CDR1 SGHTA, CDR2 FQGNSA. The CDR3 is made up of 15 amino acids. V lost 6 bases to trimming and J lost 1 base, with 12 bases between them. The CDR3, as DNA: TGTGCCAGCAGATTAAGCCGACAGAACACCGGGGAGCTGTTTTTT. Protein: CASRLSRQNTGELFF.

The chain combines TRBV28 with TRBJ2-5; 8 bases match TRBD2. CDR1 is MDHEN, CDR2 SYDVKM, per germline. V was pared by 5 bases and J by 3 bases, with 5 bases of the junction left unmatched. The CDR3 length is 14 residues. The chain's CDR3 is CASSVSGREETQYF. CDR3 nucleotide sequence: TGTGCCAGCAGTGTAAGCGGGAGAGAAGAGACCCAGTACTTC.

The V and J genes are TRBV30 and TRBJ1-6, with a possible D match to TRBD1 (5 bases). Germline-derived CDR1 and CDR2 are GTSNPN and SVGIG (reference sequence). Deletions cut 0 bases from V and 10 bases from J, with 10 bases between. This CDR3 spans 13 amino acids. As DNA, the CDR3 is TGTGCCTGGAGTGTACGGGAGGGGTCACCCCTCCACTTT. It codes for CAWSVREGSPLHF.

The rearrangement joins TRBV27 to TRBJ1-5, with TRBD1 matching 8 bases. V was pared by 6 bases and J by 4 bases, with 2 bases of the junction left unmatched. The CDR3 covers 13 residues. In germline, CDR1 is MNHEY, CDR2 SMNVEV (reference sequence). CDR3 loop: CASSWTGNQPQHF. Written as DNA, the CDR3 is TGTGCCAGCAGCTGGACAGGGAATCAGCCCCAGCATTTT.

This clone was detected only a few times. J is TRBJ2-5 and V is TRBV7-2, with TRBD2 matching 14 bases. The CDR3 spans 16 residues. V trimming: 5 bases; J trimming: 4 bases; junction bases outside the gene matches: 6. The germline gives CDR1 SGHTA, CDR2 FQGNSA. The CDR3 reads CASSTGLAGVRETQYF. Written as DNA, the CDR3 is TGTGCCAGCAGCACGGGACTAGCGGGAGTTCGAGAGACCCAGTACTTC.

The CDR3: CASSQQGATQETQYF. CDR3 DNA sequence: TGTGCCAGCAGCCAACAGGGGGCAACCCAAGAGACCCAGTACTTC. The chain recombines TRBV14 with TRBJ2-5; 8 positions agree with TRBD1. This CDR3 is built from 15 residues. V lost 2 bases, J lost 1 base, and 3 bases stayed unmatched. Germline-derived CDR1 and CDR2 are SGHDN and FVKESK.

The rearrangement uses TRBV3-1 (or the pseudogene TRBV3-2) and TRBJ2-7; the D is unclear. The V and J ends lost 4 bases and 6 bases respectively, with 13 bases between them. Germline-derived CDR1 and CDR2 are LGHDT and YNNKEL (reference sequence). The CDR3 consists of 13 residues. The CDR3 region is CASSRLSVREQYF. DNA of the CDR3: TGTGCCAGCAGCCGACTTTCGGTGCGCGAGCAGTACTTC.

This chain uses TRBV19 with TRBJ2-7; 14 positions agree with TRBD2. This CDR3 comprises 16 residues. V was pared by 6 bases and J by 3 bases, with 7 bases of the junction left unmatched. Germline V gives CDR1 LNHDA, CDR2 SQIVND (reference sequence). Written as DNA, the CDR3 is TGTGCCAGTAGAATAACCGGGACTAGCGGGAGCTACGAGCAGTACTTC. Amino acid sequence: CASRITGTSGSYEQYF.

This CDR3 reads CASSPRGTSGGTQYF. In DNA, the CDR3 is TGTGCCAGCAGCCCCCGTGGGACTAGCGGGGGGACGCAGTATTTT. The chain employs TRBV7-3 and TRBJ2-3; 15 nucleotides align to TRBD2. CDR3 size: 15 residues. V lost 5 bases, J lost 9 bases, and 6 bases stayed unmatched. The V gene's germline CDR1 is SGHTA and CDR2 FQGTGA.